Presented here are 26 T cell receptor beta chains from one specimen sequenced in a study of molecular identifiers for immune sequencing clone quantification. TCRdb reprocessed the PCR reads via MiXCR and lists one record per CDR3 protein. The sample consists of roughly 93,000 distinct CDR3 sequences, around a quarter of them appearing once. The sample consisted of naive CD8+ T cells from blood, with Jurkat cell RNA spiked in. The sample's subset: FACS-sorted CD8+CD4-CCR7+CD45RA+ naive T cells. The receptor source for this set is a human donor in good health. Some libraries in this study had Jurkat cell RNA spiked in.

The gene calls are TRBV28 and TRBJ2-1; 8 bases line up with TRBD2. The CDR3 consists of 14 residues. Germline-derived CDR1 and CDR2 are MDHEN and SYDVKM. J was trimmed by 3 bases and V by 5 bases; bases with no gene match: 3. CDR3 in DNA: TGTGCCAGCAGTCGGACTAGCTTCTACAATGAGCAGTTCTTC. It translates to CASSRTSFYNEQFF.

This clonotype was counted only a few times. This rearrangement joins TRBV7-6 to TRBJ1-1, with D tentatively TRBD1 (5 bases). CDR3 length: 15 amino acids. Per the germline V gene, CDR1 is SGHVS and CDR2 is FNYEAQ. V lost 7 bases and J 3 bases, leaving 18 bases between the germline ends. CDR3 protein: CASTGFARGDTEAFF. CDR3 DNA: TGTGCCAGCACTGGCTTCGCTAGAGGGGACACTGAAGCTTTCTTT.

About this clonotype: A read error is possible here, since a much larger clone lies one base away. The genes are TRBV7-8 and TRBJ1-4; 12 nucleotides agree with TRBD1. CDR3 length: 15 amino acids. The V gene end was trimmed by 5 bases and the J gene end by 7 bases; junction bases not matched to a gene: 5. Germline V gene data show CDR1 as SGHVS and CDR2 as FQNEAQ. This CDR3 reads CASSKGTGGVEKLFF. As DNA, the CDR3 is TGTGCCAGCAGCAAAGGGACAGGGGGCGTTGAAAAACTGTTTTTT.

This clonotype was observed a few times. The V and J genes are TRBV5-1 and TRBJ1-1; 9 positions agree with TRBD1. The germline V gene has CDR1 SGHRS and CDR2 YFSETQ. The CDR3 is made up of 18 amino acids. V trimming: 0 bases; J trimming: 7 bases; junction bases outside the gene matches: 16. The CDR3: CASSLEFGSGQGNLEAFF. In DNA, the CDR3 is TGCGCCAGCAGCTTGGAGTTTGGATCGGGACAGGGCAATCTTGAAGCTTTCTTT.

This clonotype was observed at least ten times. The chain couples TRBV30 to TRBJ1-2, with a tentative D call TRBD1 (6 bases). Germline V gene data show CDR1 as GTSNPN and CDR2 as SVGIG (reference sequence). Trimming removed 4 bases at V and 1 base at J, with 10 bases between. The CDR3 consists of 13 residues. CDR3 DNA: TGTGCCTGGAACACAGGGATTAACTATGGCTACACCTTC. It specifies CAWNTGINYGYTF.

This chain uses TRBV19 with TRBJ2-1; D uncertain. The V and J ends lost 0 bases and 3 bases respectively, with 3 bases between them. This CDR3 has 13 amino acids. Germline CDR1 reads LNHDA; CDR2 reads SQIVND (reference sequence). CDR3 sequence reads: CASSIDGYNEQFF. The CDR3 nucleotides are TGTGCCAGTAGTATAGACGGCTACAATGAGCAGTTCTTC.

This clonotype has a handful of counts. This chain connects TRBV5-6 to TRBJ1-1; TRBD1 agrees at 8 bases. Germline V gene data show CDR1 as SGHDT and CDR2 as YYEEEE. Losses at the gene ends were 4 bases for V and 5 bases for J; bases not matched to a gene: 4. The CDR3 runs 13 residues. The chain's CDR3 is CASSATGVTEAFF. DNA for the CDR3: TGTGCCAGCAGCGCGACAGGGGTAACTGAAGCTTTCTTT. The variable domain in full, with the rest retrieved from reference TRBV5-6 and TRBJ1-1, is DAGVTQSPTHLIKTRGQQVTLRCSPKSGHDTVSWYQQALGQGPQFIFQYYEEEERQRGNFPDRFSGHQFPNYSSELNVNALLLGDSALYLCASSATGVTEAFFGQGTRLTVV.

A remark on this clonotype: Since no conserved phenylalanine or tryptophan closes the CDR3, a read error is the likely cause. The rearrangement uses TRBV24-1 and TRBJ2-3, with unresolved D. V shed 1 base and J shed 4 bases, with 11 bases lying between them. The CDR3 is 15 amino acids. Germline V CDR1 and CDR2: KGHDR, SFDVKD. DNA for the CDR3: TGTGCCACCAGTGATTTTGGGGATCGAGCAGATACGCAGTATTCT. Residues: CATSDFGDRADTQYS.

This sequence joins TRBV7-4 and TRBJ1-1, with D maybe TRBD1 (5 bases). The V end lost 0 bases, the J end lost 8 bases, and 13 bases lay between the germline ends. This CDR3 region has 14 residues. CDR1 and CDR2 from the germline V gene are SGHVT and SQSDAQ. The chain's CDR3 is CASSLAGGLGEAFF. CDR3 DNA sequence: TGTGCCAGCAGCTTAGCGGGGGGGTTGGGGGAAGCTTTCTTT.

This clonotype was observed many times. The CDR3, as DNA: TGTGCCAGCAGCTTAGTCGTCAGGGGGTCGTCAGATACGCAGTATTTT. Amino acids: CASSLVVRGSSDTQYF. J is TRBJ2-3 and V is TRBV7-9; the match to TRBD1 covers 7 bases. V was clipped by 1 base and J by 4 bases; unmatched bases: 8. The CDR3 consists of 16 residues. Germline assignment: CDR1 SEHNR and CDR2 FQNEAQ (reference sequence). The variable domain in full, with the rest retrieved from reference TRBV7-9 and TRBJ2-3, is DTGVSQNPRHKITKRGQNVTFRCDPISEHNRLYWYRQTLGQGPEFLTYFQNEAQLEKSRLLSDRFSAERPKGSFSTLEIQRTEQGDSAMYLCASSLVVRGSSDTQYFGPGTRLTVL.

On this clonotype itself: No conserved phenylalanine or tryptophan is present at the end of the CDR3, so a read error is the likely explanation. This chain joins TRBV7-8 and TRBJ2-7, with D tentatively TRBD1 or TRBD2 (5 bases each). Germline V gene sequence: CDR1 SGHVS, CDR2 FQNEAQ. The CDR3 sequence is 15 residues long. Trimming pared 4 bases from V and 3 bases from J, leaving 16 bases between. For the CDR3, the DNA is TGTGCCAGCAGCTCGAAAGGGACGGCGATCTACGAGCAGTACCTC. Protein: CASSSKGTAIYEQYL.

This clonotype has a count of ten or more. This rearrangement joins TRBV27 to TRBJ2-7; D might be TRBD2 (5 bases). CDR1 and CDR2 (germline): MNHEY, SMNVEV (reference sequence). The CDR3 has 13 amino acids. Trimming pared 5 bases from V and 6 bases from J, leaving 14 bases between. CDR3 loop: CASSALEGSEQYF. In DNA, the CDR3 is TGTGCCAGCAGTGCATTGGAAGGGAGCGAGCAGTACTTC.

This clonotype was found a few times. This chain connects TRBV29-1 to TRBJ2-5; weak D call: TRBD2 (6 bases). CDR3 length: 15 amino acids. V gave up 5 bases and J gave up 5 bases, with 21 bases separating them. Per germline, CDR1 SQVTM and CDR2 ANQGSEA. The CDR3 DNA reads TGCAGCGTTTTTGGGGGGTATGTGTATTCGGAGACCCAGTACTTC. As protein: CSVFGGYVYSETQYF.

In its sample, this clonotype was seen a few times. This chain links TRBV30 with TRBJ1-4; D is perhaps TRBD1 (6 bases). The germline CDR1 and CDR2 sequences are GTSNPN and SVGIG (reference sequence). This CDR3 has 11 residues. Trimming cost V 8 bases and J 6 bases, with 10 bases left between them. CDR3 nucleotides: TGTGCCGAGGGGGTCCATGAAAAACTGTTTTTT. As protein: CAEGVHEKLFF.

A note on this clonotype: This could be a read error, since a much larger clone is one nucleotide away. This chain joins TRBV6-1 and TRBJ2-7; D unresolved. Germline lookup yields CDR1 MNHNS and CDR2 SASEGT. V lost 2 bases and J lost 9, with 26 bases in between. CDR3 length: 17 amino acids. Here the CDR3 DNA reads TGTGCCAGCAGTGAAATCCCTGACACCGCGAAGGAAGGCGCGCAGTACTTC. Its translation is CASSEIPDTAKEGAQYF.

This rearrangement joins TRBV11-2 to TRBJ1-1; D gene ambiguous. With 8 bases removed from V and 4 bases from J, the gap between germline ends came to 11 bases. This CDR3 has 12 residues. Germline V gene data show CDR1 as SGHAT and CDR2 as FQNNGV. The CDR3 sequence: CASRQSGTEAFF. In nucleotides, the CDR3 is TGTGCCAGCCGACAATCCGGCACTGAAGCTTTCTTT.

In regard to this clonotype: The junction does not match germline at one end; this may be a read error. The chain couples TRBV12-3 or TRBV12-4 to TRBJ2-7; 10 bases are shared with TRBD1. CDR3 length: 14 residues. This CDR3 is CGSSFGTGAYEQYF. The CDR3 bases are TGTGGCAGCAGTTTCGGGACAGGGGCCTACGAGCAGTACTTC.

In its sample, this clonotype was seen many times. The CDR3 nucleotides are TGTGCCAGCAGTTACACTGGACAGGGAGGTGAAGCTTTCTTT. Protein product: CASSYTGQGGEAFF. This chain links TRBV6-5 with TRBJ1-1; 8 nucleotides align to TRBD1. V shed 2 bases, J shed 7 bases, and the junction held 6 bases outside the gene matches. Germline CDR1 MNHEY, CDR2 SVGAGI. The CDR3 totals 14 residues.

The chain uses TRBV27 and TRBJ2-2, with TRBD1 as a possible D gene (7 bases). Looked up from germline, CDR1 is MNHEY and CDR2 is SMNVEV (reference sequence). The CDR3 is made up of 18 amino acids. V lost 7 bases to trimming and J lost 0 bases, with 21 bases between them. CDR3 in DNA: TGTGCCAGCAAAACGATTACGGGCAGGGGGGCGAACACCGGGGAGCTGTTTTTT. Its translation is CASKTITGRGANTGELFF.

Details on this clonotype: A much larger clone differs from this one at a single base, so this may be a read error. The rearrangement uses TRBV5-1 and TRBJ2-3, with D maybe TRBD1 (5 bases). The CDR3 loop spans 14 amino acids. Germline V gene lookup returns CDR1 SGHRS and CDR2 YFSETQ. The DNA of the CDR3 is TGCGCCAGCAGTGATAGGGGCAGCACAGATACGCCGTATTTT. Translated, it gives CASSDRGSTDTPYF.

The table lists this clonotype with a count of one. A read error is possible here, since a much larger clone lies one base away. The chain joins TRBV5-1 to TRBJ1-1, with D perhaps TRBD1 (5 bases). The germline CDR1 and CDR2 sequences are SGHRS and YFSETQ. The CDR3 is 16 residues long. The CDR3 loop is CPSSLVEGTKDLEAFF. The CDR3 nucleotides are TGCCCCAGCAGCTTGGTCGAGGGGACGAAGGATTTGGAAGCTTTCTTT.

There are a few counts of this clonotype. The genes are TRBV4-3 and TRBJ2-2; 7 bases match TRBD1. V was pared by 1 base and J by 6 bases, with 8 bases of the junction left unmatched. The CDR3 is 16 residues long. Looked up from germline, CDR1 is LGHNA and CDR2 is YSLEER. The CDR3 is CASSQALRGYAGELFF. In DNA, the CDR3 is TGCGCCAGCAGCCAAGCCCTCAGGGGGTATGCCGGGGAGCTGTTTTTT.

The chain couples TRBV7-8 to TRBJ2-2; TRBD2 matches 12 bases. The CDR3 has 16 amino acids. Trimming took 5 bases from V and 6 from J; bases not matched to a gene: 7. The germline gives CDR1 SGHVS, CDR2 FQNEAQ. CDR3 sequence reads: CASSTGLAGYPGELFF. The CDR3 DNA is TGTGCCAGCAGCACAGGACTAGCGGGGTACCCCGGGGAGCTGTTTTTT. The full variable domain, completed using reference TRBV7-8 and TRBJ2-2, is GAGVSQSPRYKVAKRGQDVALRCDPISGHVSLFWYQQALGQGPEFLTYFQNEAQLDKSGLPSDRFFAERPEGSVSTLKIQRTQQEDSAVYLCASSTGLAGYPGELFFGEGSRLTVL.

The CDR3 DNA follows: TGTGCCAGTAGTCCGGGGGTCGGAACCTACGAGCAGTACTTC. It yields the protein CASSPGVGTYEQYF. The V and J genes are TRBV19 and TRBJ2-7; D possibly corresponds to TRBD2 (6 bases). V gave up 5 bases and J gave up 2 bases, with 13 bases separating them. Looked up from germline, CDR1 is LNHDA and CDR2 is SQIVND (reference sequence). CDR3 length: 14 amino acids.

This clonotype appeared a few times. The chain couples TRBV27 to TRBJ2-3; D is uncertain. The CDR3 loop spans 12 amino acids. The V end lost 5 bases, the J end lost 2 bases, and 5 bases lay between the germline ends. CDR1 is MNHEY and CDR2 is SMNVEV in the germline V gene (reference sequence). The CDR3 bases are TGTGCCAGCAGTACCGTCACAGATACGCAGTATTTT. Translation gives CASSTVTDTQYF.

To note about this clonotype: This CDR3 fails to terminate in the conserved phenylalanine or tryptophan, so it likely reflects a read error. V usage is TRBV9 and J usage is TRBJ2-7; TRBD1 matches at 7 bases. V gave up 3 bases and J gave up 1 base; unmatched junction bases: 1. In germline, CDR1 is SGDLS, CDR2 YYNGEE. The CDR3 consists of 13 residues. The CDR3 reads CASSATGSYEQYL. The CDR3 coding sequence is TGTGCCAGCAGCGCGACAGGGTCCTACGAGCAGTACTTG.